This TCR beta chain was identified during a study of Ad26.COV2.S vaccination and SARS-CoV-2 variants. Treatment specified: around 19 received Ad26.COV2.S at low or high dose, single or two shots; about 5 received placebo; per-sample allocation not given. Sampling happened 63 days after the first vaccine or placebo injection. The repertoire was sequenced with immunoSEQ multiplex PCR; TCRdb's copy has only in-frame clones and lacks some. The sample has hundreds of thousands of clones; around 86% are singletons. Germline assignment: CDR1 LNHDA and CDR2 SQIVND (reference sequence). Deletions cut 8 bases from V and 7 bases from J, with 14 bases between. The CDR3 sequence is 13 residues long.

This sequence joins TRBV19 and TRBJ2-2; maybe TRBD1 (7 bases). The sequence derives from a person aged 18-60 years who received the Ad26.COV2.S COVID-19 vaccine or a placebo. The sample in question was peripheral blood, obtained in a trial of Ad26.COV2.S vaccine versus placebo. CDR3: CASRTGGGGELFF. The CDR3 coding sequence is TGTGCCAGTCGGACAGGAGGGGGCGGGGAGCTGTTTTTT.